The text below deals with one T cell receptor (beta chain). These data come from a study of blood T cell repertoires in COVID-19. Germline V lookup: CDR1 KGHSH, CDR2 LQKENI. This CDR3 is built from 17 residues. V gave up 1 base and J gave up 1 base; unmatched junction bases: 6. Participant age was roughly 18 to 89 years, and participants resided in about two dozen US areas. Recovery among Cohort 3 donors was established by two negative PCRs, clearance, or symptom resolution. Assay used: immunoSEQ multiplex PCR; TCRdb lists only in-frame clones, some missing. The table records under 70,000 clones, approximately 90% of them present only once.

The gene calls are TRBV18 and TRBJ2-3; 9 nucleotides agree with TRBD1. The sample comprised PBMCs or T cells enriched from blood (not recorded which). The receptor was isolated from a woman in her forties who had recovered from COVID-19. Here the CDR3 reads CASSPLIWDRGTDTQYF. Here the CDR3 DNA reads TGTGCCAGCTCACCACTTATCTGGGACAGGGGCACAGATACGCAGTATTTT.